This T cell receptor beta chain was captured by sequencing in a study of shared clonotypes between healthy human individuals (dated by TCRdb to 2020 to 2022). For the wider study: A couple of women and three men aged 18 to 49 years were included in the cohort. To increase sequencing depth and limit assay-specific biases, different laboratories used diverse techniques to prepare libraries and sequence TCR repertoires. Leukapheresis yielded between about 0.85 and 10 billion PBMCs per donor. The study deeply sequenced blood TCR repertoires of five healthy adults to estimate repertoire size and the extent of clonotype sharing between individuals. For each donor, three plates each were used for CD4 naive and CD4 memory, two plates were used for CD8 naive, and one plate was used for CD8 memory.

At the junction V is shortened by 0 bases and J by 3 bases, with 12 bases in between. The germline V gene encodes CDR1 SGHRS and CDR2 YFSETQ. CDR3 length: 15 amino acids, cysteine to phenylalanine. Only the CDR3 region is kept as DNA, spanning 45 bases read in frame from base 1. CD8 naive samples were obtained by positive selection for CCR7 among CD45RO-negative cells, yielding a CD45RA+CCR7+ population from which TemRA cells were excluded. The donors were healthy, HIV-negative adults with no recently reported acute infections or vaccinations. Every donor was a Caucasian adult living in Nashville, Tennessee, USA. Blood was collected by leukapheresis, and PBMCs were isolated by Ficoll-Histopaque density gradient centrifugation and then cryopreserved in liquid nitrogen vapor phase. Analytical flow cytometry was used to check the purity and quantity of each magnetically sorted T cell population. From each sorted fraction, genomic DNA was isolated and quantified by UV absorbance on a Nanodrop 2000c.

Using the deep immunoSEQ assay, multiplex PCR amplified TCR CDR3 regions from genomic DNA. Genomic DNA extracted from each cell subset was distributed evenly over all wells of several immunoSEQ 96-well plates, and each plate served as one replicate. For sorted subsets, roughly 200 ng genomic DNA, equal to approximately 30,000 T cell genomes, was loaded into each replicate PCR. Purified libraries were measured with a Qubit 3.0 fluorometer, size-checked on a Bioanalyzer 2100, and measured again with the KAPA Library Quantification kit. Every immunoSEQ 96-well plate was sequenced on a separate single-read 150-cycle Illumina NextSeq 550 flow cell. The paper's data handling went like this. Because the immunoSEQ output held only junctional sequences and lacked quality scores, the filtering could not match the filtering applied to full-length reads. To assign V/J genes and CDR3, sequences were annotated against IMGT germline references using PyIR, a Python wrapper for IgBLAST v1.9. Reads were filtered out if the reads had weak V/J assignments (E-value above 1e-6), no CDR3, stop codons, out-of-frame junctions, or ambiguous translated residues. V3J clonotypes were defined as sequences sharing an identical inferred V gene, J gene, and CDR3 amino acid sequence. Percentage overlap between repertoires was computed as shared unique clonotypes divided by the size of the smaller repertoire. Richness of each repertoire was evaluated using RTK rarefaction, the Chao1 estimator, and Recon v2.1 estimates of unobserved clonotypes. Generation probabilities were computed with OLGA for all TCRbeta clonotypes obtained by the gDNA method from several donors. Entries here come from immuneACCESS through TCRdb and include only in-frame sequences with V and J called. Some clones fail to appear in such tables; in the studies checked, an unresolved V gene covers under half of the shortfall, and the cause of the remainder is unknown. The V and J calls and the clone size are those of that table, but D and trimming were determined from the DNA. This sample is represented by fewer than 850,000 clones; 96% of them were singletons. The top ten clonotypes cover 0.2% to 0.25% of the sample.

A note on this clone: No cognate antigen has been identified for it. No base quality information exists; no much larger clone differs at one position.

What the study reported, not specific to this receptor: Sampling was restricted to blood, and TCR repertoires in tissues likely differ from the TCR repertoires found in blood. Naive subsets generally had larger estimated clonotype richness than memory subsets. Pairwise subsampling indicated that sequencing depth was expected to affect the degree of clonotype sharing among donors. Across four donors, approximately 5% of naive CD4, 3% to 4% of naive CD8, 2.3% of memory CD4, and 0.4% to 0.45% of memory CD8 clonotypes were shared. Clonotypes shared by all four sorted-subset donors showed higher generation probabilities than non-shared clonotypes. Incomplete sequencing was indicated by rarefaction of sorted-subset datasets, despite the large sequencing depth. Because the study included a small number of donors, the genetic and exposure-history diversity represented was limited.

The V and J segments used are TRBV5-1 and TRBJ1-1; there is no confident call for the D gene. The sequence was collected from a man under 40 in good health. The sample was naive CD8+ T cells sorted from blood. The cell subset or site label, as the study defines it: CD45RA+CCR7+. The DNA is TGCGCCAGCAGCTTGGCTCTGGGTATTCACACTGAAGCTTTCTTT. This yields the protein CASSLALGIHTEAFF.